The sequence of this T cell receptor (beta chain) was determined in a study of blood T cell repertoires in COVID-19 (dated by TCRdb to about 2020). Study-level background: Samples covering the acute and convalescent phases of COVID-19 were provided by collaborators in the United States, Italy and Spain. The material from the prospective study consisted of cDNA or gDNA derived from T cells, B-cell-depleted T cells, or PBMCs. The repertoires were made available in a free public database intended to serve as a resource for research on the immune response to SARS-CoV-2. Subjects who had been exposed to COVID-19, were actively infected with it, or had recovered from it provided the deeply sampled blood TCRbeta repertoires that made up the dataset. Where HLA class I and class II types were available, the types were taken from metadata supplied by the sample provider, not from assay-based typing. The samples were drawn from the first 160 participants of the ongoing ImmuneRACE study and from over a thousand subjects provided by 6 global collaborators. Nearly every sample came with metadata listing a de-identified subject ID, COVID-19 status, age in years and sex. Overall study results and their limits: Clinical and demographic metadata were provided uncurated, with the amount varying by source and participant.

For this clone: Its antigen has not been determined. Base qualities are missing; no much larger clone stands one base away.

TCRbeta CDR3 regions were amplified from genomic DNA by means of the immunoSEQ Assay, a bias-controlled multiplex PCR. In the paper's pipeline: The number of nucleated cells in each sample was estimated from the amplification of reference gene primers within the assay. To quantify the absolute abundance of each unique TCRbeta CDR3 rearrangement, sequence reads were collapsed and filtered. For each sample, productive Simpson clonality was calculated by taking the square root of Simpson's diversity index across productive rearrangements. Sourced from immuneACCESS, this table was stored by TCRdb with only in-frame sequences that have V and J called. A share of the clones is absent; for the studies checked, an unresolved V gene accounts for under half, and the remainder has no known explanation. The DNA gave D and trimming, while V, J and clone size come from that table. The sample has about 50,000 clones on record, 78% of them singletons. The biggest ten clones account for under 6% of the sample.

From cysteine to phenylalanine, the CDR3 is 14 amino acids long. Only the CDR3 DNA is retained, 42 bases long and in frame from the first base. V lost 0 bases and J lost 0 bases; the stretch between them is 7 bases long. CDR1 and CDR2, per the germline V gene, are SGHRS and YFSETQ. Participants in the prospective study were enrolled through a virtual design, were aged about 18 to 100 years, and lived in under 25 United States geographic areas. To assign participants to cohorts, the prospective study relied on clinical history that participants themselves reported in a screening survey and a study questionnaire. In the prospective study, mobile phlebotomists collected whole blood, serum and a nasopharyngeal or oropharyngeal swab from each participant. Prospective study participants could optionally give additional blood draws and questionnaires over a roughly 2-month period. Before DNA extraction, prospective study blood samples were shipped either frozen or at room temperature.

The clonotype comes from a woman in her forties or fifties with acute COVID-19. This chain joins TRBV5-1 to TRBJ2-7, with TRBD2 perhaps the D gene, on 5 matching bases. The sample was PBMCs or T cells enriched from blood (not recorded which). The CDR3 has the sequence CASSLDGDSYEQYF. The DNA sequence is given as TGCGCCAGCAGCTTGGACGGGGACTCCTACGAGCAGTACTTC.